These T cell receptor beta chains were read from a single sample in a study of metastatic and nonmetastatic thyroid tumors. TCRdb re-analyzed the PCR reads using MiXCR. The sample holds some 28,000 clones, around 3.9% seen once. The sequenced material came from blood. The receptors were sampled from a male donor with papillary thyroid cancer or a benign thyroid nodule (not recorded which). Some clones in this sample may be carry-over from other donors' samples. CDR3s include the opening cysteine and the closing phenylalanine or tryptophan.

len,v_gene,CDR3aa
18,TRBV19,CASSPPSPIASHTGELFF
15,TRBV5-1,CASRLGSRAPNGQFF
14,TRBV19,CASGNGRPDGEQFF
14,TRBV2,CASSADRNTGELFF
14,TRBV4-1,CASSQARGGQPQHF
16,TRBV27,CASSLTTGTANNEQFF
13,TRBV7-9,CASSVTGGSGYTF
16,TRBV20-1,CSAAPLGAGGPGELFF
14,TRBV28,CASSGDLSNQPQHF
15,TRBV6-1,CASSYGGSGLETQYF
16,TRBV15,CATSFPARGEGDEAFF
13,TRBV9,CASSGGSYNEQFF
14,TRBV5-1,CASSLDRAPYEQYF
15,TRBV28,CASSFYEGFAGELFF
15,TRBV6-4,CASSDSVGGPGELFF
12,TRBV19,CASSLRDDTQYF
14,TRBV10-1,CASSGGTGKGEQYF
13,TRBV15,CATSRAGGEEQYF
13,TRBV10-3,CADSEGPGNTIYF
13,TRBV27,CASSLGWGQVYTF
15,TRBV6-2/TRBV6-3,CASTLRGSTPAEQYF
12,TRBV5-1,CASSLNYYEQYF
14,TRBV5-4,CASSLEGTAEKLFF
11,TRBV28,CASSRTTVYTF
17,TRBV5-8,CASSLAFSSRDFYEQYF
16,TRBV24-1,CATSDPGRGGPYEQYF
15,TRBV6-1,CASSLTESSGNTIYF
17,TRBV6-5,CASSYAGGSVGTDTQYF
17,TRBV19,CASSPRQGRVRYTEAFF
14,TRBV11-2,CASSPGLAGFEQYF
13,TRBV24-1,CATSLGGAYEQYF
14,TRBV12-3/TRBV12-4,CASTPPGRAYEQYF
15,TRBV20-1,CSAGGTSGIADTQYF
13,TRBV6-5,CASSYSGPYEQYF
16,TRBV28,CASSLPGRYSNQPQHF
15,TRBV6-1,CASRRTGDAGNTIYF
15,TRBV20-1,CSATVTLRAQETQYF
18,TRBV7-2,CASSPYGTRQGAREKLFF
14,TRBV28,CASSLSGRGNEQFF
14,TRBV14,CASIPTLAAGGYTF
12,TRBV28,CARSRGTGELFF